A single sample is the source of the 20 T cell receptor beta chains below, sequenced in a study of shared clonotypes between healthy human individuals. Repertoires were generated with immunoSEQ multiplex PCR, while TCRdb's copy carries only in-frame clones and drops some. This sample has about 320,000 clones, with around 86% found just once. The sequenced sample consisted of memory CD8+ T cells sorted from blood. Stated subset: CD45RO+ cells pooled with CCR7-negative TemRA cells. The source is a man in his late teens or twenties in good health.

The chain has TRBV19 and TRBJ1-1, with D possibly TRBD1 on 5 matching bases. CDR3 length: 14 residues. V was trimmed by 5 bases and J by 5 bases, leaving 15 bases between them. Germline CDR1 LNHDA, CDR2 SQIVND (reference sequence). The DNA for the CDR3 is TGTGCCAGTAGTCCCTGGGTCGGGGGGACTGAAGCTTTCTTT. Amino acid sequence: CASSPWVGGTEAFF.

V gene TRBV11-2 combines with J gene TRBJ2-3, with D possibly TRBD1 on 5 matching bases. Germline CDR1 SGHAT, CDR2 FQNNGV. V was clipped by 1 base and J by 0 bases, with 20 bases between them. CDR3 length: 19 amino acids. CDR3 protein: CASSLGMGRGTTSTDTQYF. CDR3 bases: TGTGCCAGCAGCTTAGGGATGGGAAGGGGCACGACTAGCACAGATACGCAGTATTTT.

About this clone: At one end, the junction sequence differs from germline, possibly due to a read error. This rearrangement joins TRBV7-7 to TRBJ1-3; 11 bases are shared with TRBD1. Germline lookup yields CDR1 SSHAT and CDR2 FNYEAQ (reference sequence). The CDR3 is 16 amino acids. The CDR3 DNA reads as TGTGCTAGCAGCTCGACCCGGGACAGGGGGAACAACACCATATATTTT. Translating it yields CASSSTRDRGNNTIYF.

The sample holds many counts of this clone. The chain has TRBV29-1 and TRBJ2-1; D possibly corresponds to TRBD2 (5 bases). Per the germline V gene, CDR1 is SQVTM and CDR2 is ANQGSEA. With 6 bases removed from V and 5 bases from J, the gap between germline ends came to 14 bases. This CDR3 has 13 amino acids. CDR3 DNA sequence: TGCAGCGTCCCCTTCCGGGAAAACAATGAGCAGTTCTTC. It specifies CSVPFRENNEQFF.

This clone showed up just a few times. The chain couples TRBV6-5 to TRBJ2-3; no clear D gene. From germline, CDR1 is MNHEY and CDR2 SVGAGI. This CDR3 comprises 13 residues. V was shortened by 2 bases and J by 5 bases, with 8 bases between the two germline ends. The CDR3 DNA is TGTGCCAGCAGTTACCTCGGCGGAGATACGCAGTATTTT. Translating gives CASSYLGGDTQYF.

The chain carries TRBV29-1 and TRBJ2-7; possibly TRBD1 for D (6 bases). V lost 2 bases and J 2 bases, leaving 7 bases between the germline ends. Germline CDR1 is SQVTM and CDR2 is ANQGSEA. This CDR3 region has 12 residues. The CDR3 nucleotides read TGCAGCGTTGAACAGGGGCCCTACGAGCAGTACTTC. This gives the protein CSVEQGPYEQYF.

J is TRBJ2-1 and V is TRBV7-9; 10 positions agree with TRBD2. Germline V gene lookup returns CDR1 SEHNR and CDR2 FQNEAQ (reference sequence). V dropped 5 bases and J dropped 8; count of bases not matched to a gene: 6. CDR3 length equals 14 residues. CDR3 amino acids: CASSLVAGGYEQFF. The CDR3 region has the DNA TGTGCCAGCAGCCTTGTAGCGGGGGGTTATGAGCAGTTCTTC.

V is TRBV7-9 and J is TRBJ2-5; perhaps D is TRBD1 or TRBD2 (6 bases each). Trimming removed 5 bases from V and 5 bases from J, with 24 bases in between. CDR3 length: 17 residues. Germline values: CDR1 SEHNR, CDR2 FQNEAQ (reference sequence). The CDR3 loop is CASSAGQRVLRGETQYF. Written as DNA, the CDR3 is TGTGCCAGCAGCGCAGGACAGCGGGTCCTTAGGGGGGAGACCCAGTACTTC.

This sequence joins TRBV5-1 and TRBJ2-1; TRBD2 matches at 10 bases. Germline CDR1 is SGHRS and CDR2 is YFSETQ. V trimming: 4 bases; J trimming: 5 bases; junction bases outside the gene matches: 6. The CDR3 consists of 15 residues. The CDR3 region is CASSPQREGHNEQFF. The CDR3, as DNA: TGCGCCAGCAGCCCCCAGCGGGAGGGCCACAATGAGCAGTTCTTC.

The chain couples TRBV28 to TRBJ2-7, with D perhaps TRBD1 (5 bases). V lost 6 bases and J 0 bases, leaving 15 bases between the germline ends. This CDR3 contains 15 residues. From germline, CDR1 is MDHEN and CDR2 SYDVKM. The CDR3 DNA is TGTGCCAGCAGCTTCGGACACCGACTCTCCTACGAGCAGTACTTC. This sequence encodes CASSFGHRLSYEQYF.

V usage is TRBV23-1 and J usage is TRBJ2-7; 9 bases fit TRBD1. TRBV23-1 belongs to the ORF category, with a function that is uncertain. The CDR3 has 17 amino acids. The junction had 11 bases not matched to a gene; V was cut back by 4 bases and J by 1 base. CDR3 in DNA: TGCGCCAGCAGTCTATGGGACAGGGCTACTACTTCCTACGAGCAGTACTTC. Amino acids: CASSLWDRATTSYEQYF.

CDR3 region: CSVEDLALANYGYTF. CDR3 nucleotide sequence: TGCAGCGTTGAAGATTTGGCCCTAGCTAACTATGGCTACACCTTC. The rearrangement uses TRBV29-1 and TRBJ1-2; D not resolved. V was trimmed by 0 bases and J by 0 bases, leaving 11 bases between them. Germline CDR1 SQVTM, CDR2 ANQGSEA. CDR3 size: 15 residues.

This clone was recorded only once. The chain is built from TRBV2 and TRBJ1-5, with TRBD1 matching over 9 bases. The CDR3 length is 14 residues. CDR1 and CDR2 (germline): SNHLY, FYNNEI. V trimming: 6 bases; J trimming: 6 bases; junction bases outside the gene matches: 6. The chain's CDR3 is CASSDTGGVQPQHF. DNA of the CDR3: TGTGCCAGCAGCGATACAGGGGGCGTTCAGCCCCAGCATTTT.

The chain has TRBV7-9 and TRBJ2-4; 7 nucleotides align to TRBD1. The germline gives CDR1 SEHNR, CDR2 FQNEAQ (reference sequence). Trimming took 5 bases from V and 4 from J; bases not matched to a gene: 11. The CDR3 has 16 amino acids. CDR3 region: CASSVSPVTGKNIQYF. The CDR3 bases are TGTGCCAGCAGCGTCTCCCCCGTGACAGGGAAAAACATTCAGTACTTC.

J is TRBJ2-4 and V is TRBV9; D is uncertain. The CDR3 is 12 amino acids. Germline V gene sequence: CDR1 SGDLS, CDR2 YYNGEE. Trimming took 3 bases from V and 8 from J, leaving 9 bases between them. CDR3 in amino acids: CASSEEAHIQYF. The CDR3 DNA follows: TGTGCCAGCAGCGAGGAAGCGCACATTCAGTACTTC.

V and J are TRBV11-1 and TRBJ2-7, with 7 bases aligning to TRBD1. The CDR3 covers 14 residues. Germline V gene lookup returns CDR1 SGHAT and CDR2 FQDESV (reference sequence). V lost 5 bases to trimming and J lost 2 bases; unmatched junction nucleotides: 6. CDR3 amino acids: CASSPRDSAYEQYF. The CDR3 DNA follows: TGTGCCAGCAGCCCTAGGGACAGTGCCTACGAGCAGTACTTC.

The CDR3 here is CASSFPPARGTNTEAFF. CDR3 in DNA: TGTGCCAGCAGTTTTCCCCCCGCCAGGGGAACGAACACTGAAGCTTTCTTT. The chain has TRBV28 and TRBJ1-1, with D possibly matching TRBD1 (6 bases). The germline V gene encodes CDR1 MDHEN and CDR2 SYDVKM. The CDR3 has 17 residues. Trimming cost V 3 bases and J 1 base, with 18 bases left between them.

This chain uses TRBV27 with TRBJ1-6; possibly TRBD1 for D (5 bases). CDR3 length equals 16 residues. Germline CDR1 is MNHEY and CDR2 is SMNVEV (reference sequence). V lost 7 bases and J 6 bases, leaving 19 bases between the germline ends. The CDR3 region is CASKRHRRITNSPLHF. CDR3 coding DNA: TGTGCCAGCAAAAGGCACAGGCGAATAACTAATTCACCCCTCCACTTT.

The chain combines TRBV4-1 with TRBJ1-5, with D hard to call. V lost 2 bases, J lost 4 bases, and 12 bases lay in between. The CDR3 sequence is 15 residues long. CDR1 MGHRA and CDR2 YSYEKL come from the germline V gene. CDR3: CASSQTGSNNQPQHF. CDR3 DNA: TGCGCCAGCAGCCAAACGGGCAGTAATAATCAGCCCCAGCATTTT.

As DNA, the CDR3 is TGTGCCAGCAGCTTTGTGACAAGCTATGGCTACACCTTC. Its protein is CASSFVTSYGYTF. This chain uses TRBV5-8 with TRBJ1-2; D not resolved. V lost 2 bases and J 4 bases, leaving 9 bases between the germline ends. The CDR3 sequence is 13 residues long. The V gene's germline CDR1 is SGHTS and CDR2 YDEGEE.